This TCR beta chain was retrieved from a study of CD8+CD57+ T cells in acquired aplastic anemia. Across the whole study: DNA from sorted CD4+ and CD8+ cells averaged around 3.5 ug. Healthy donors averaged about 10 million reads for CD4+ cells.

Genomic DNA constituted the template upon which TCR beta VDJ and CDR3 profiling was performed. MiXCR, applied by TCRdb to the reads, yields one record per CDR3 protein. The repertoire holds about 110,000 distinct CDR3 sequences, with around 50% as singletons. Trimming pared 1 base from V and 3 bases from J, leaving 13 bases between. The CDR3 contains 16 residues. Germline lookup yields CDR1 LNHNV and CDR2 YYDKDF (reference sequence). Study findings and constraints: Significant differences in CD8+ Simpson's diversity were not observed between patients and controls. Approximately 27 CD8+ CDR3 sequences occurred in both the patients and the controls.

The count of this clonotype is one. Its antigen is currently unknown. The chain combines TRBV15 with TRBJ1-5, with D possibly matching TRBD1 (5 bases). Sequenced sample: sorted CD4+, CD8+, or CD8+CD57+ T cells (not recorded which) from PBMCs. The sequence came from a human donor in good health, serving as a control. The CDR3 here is CATSRAFRENNQPQHF. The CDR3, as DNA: TGTGCCACCAGCAGAGCGTTCAGGGAGAACAATCAGCCCCAGCATTTT.